Shown below are 16 T cell receptor beta chains from a single sample sequenced in a study of shared clonotypes between healthy human individuals. Sequenced by immunoSEQ multiplex PCR; TCRdb stores in-frame clones only, minus some. This table has over a million clones, about 96% appearing once. The sample consisted of naive CD4+ T cells sorted from blood. Subset: CD45RA+ positively selected. All receptors derive from a young man in good health.

The V gene is TRBV28, the J gene TRBJ2-1; TRBD2 agrees at 8 bases. V shed 6 bases and J 6 bases; nucleotides not matched to a gene: 16. Germline V gene data show CDR1 as MDHEN and CDR2 as SYDVKM. This CDR3 has 17 residues. This chain's CDR3 is CASRLRSAGVGLNEQFF. DNA for the CDR3: TGTGCCAGCAGACTGAGGTCAGCGGGAGTAGGTCTCAATGAGCAGTTCTTC.

The rearrangement links TRBV6-1 to TRBJ2-7; D is possibly TRBD1 or TRBD2 (5 bases each). V was cut by 0 bases and J by 0 bases, with 12 bases left in between. The CDR3 runs 16 residues. Germline CDR1 is MNHNS and CDR2 is SASEGT. The CDR3 nucleotides read TGTGCCAGCAGTGAAGCGTTGGGGGTGCGCTCCTACGAGCAGTACTTC. It specifies CASSEALGVRSYEQYF.

The rearrangement joins TRBV6-5 to TRBJ1-4; weak D call: TRBD1 (5 bases). The V end was cut by 0 bases, the J end by 9 bases, with 11 bases between. Germline V CDR1 and CDR2: MNHEY, SVGAGI. The length of the CDR3 is 14 residues. The CDR3 bases are TGTGCCAGCAGTTACTCGACGTGGGACCAAAAACTGTTTTTT. This gives the protein CASSYSTWDQKLFF.

This sequence joins TRBV11-3 and TRBJ2-7; D gene uncertain. This CDR3 has 13 amino acids. The V end lost 0 bases, the J end lost 4 bases, and 7 bases lay between the germline ends. Germline CDR1 SGHNT, CDR2 YENEEA. CDR3 residues: CASSLEDTYEQYF. The CDR3 DNA sequence: TGTGCCAGCAGCTTAGAGGATACTTACGAGCAGTACTTC. Complete variable domain (other parts from reference TRBV11-3 and TRBJ2-7): EAGVVQSPRYKIIEKKQPVAFWCNPISGHNTLYWYLQNLGQGPELLIRYENEEAVDDSQLPKDRFSAERLKGVDSTLKIQPAELGDSAVYLCASSLEDTYEQYFGPGTRLTVT.

The CDR3 here is CATSRGLAGYEQYF. The CDR3 DNA follows: TGTGCCACCAGCAGGGGACTAGCGGGCTACGAGCAGTACTTC. The chain has TRBV15 and TRBJ2-7; 12 bases line up with TRBD2. Looked up from germline, CDR1 is LNHNV and CDR2 is YYDKDF (reference sequence). The CDR3 has 14 residues. After removal of 3 bases from V and 3 bases from J, the junction contained 0 bases not matched to a gene.

The chain has TRBV6-1 and TRBJ2-7, with D perhaps TRBD2 (5 bases). CDR1 is MNHNS, CDR2 SASEGT, per germline. CDR3 size: 14 residues. Trimming pared 7 bases from V and 4 bases from J, leaving 17 bases between. The CDR3 DNA is TGTGCCAGCATTTCAAGGGAGATTGGATACGAGCAGTACTTC. Protein product: CASISREIGYEQYF.

The V call is TRBV30, the J call TRBJ1-4, with D tentatively TRBD1 (5 bases). CDR1 is GTSNPN and CDR2 is SVGIG in the germline V gene (reference sequence). Trimming removed 1 base at V and 8 bases at J, with 14 bases between. This CDR3 region has 14 residues. CDR3 bases: TGTGCCTGGAGTGATAGGGGTATCGGAGAAAAACTGTTTTTT. Translating gives CAWSDRGIGEKLFF.

The chain uses TRBV2 and TRBJ2-7; 8 nucleotides match TRBD1. Trimming removed 2 bases from V and 3 bases from J; junction bases left unmatched: 12. Germline V gene lookup returns CDR1 SNHLY and CDR2 FYNNEI. CDR3 length: 17 amino acids. This CDR3 reads CASSEWGVGTGGYEQYF. In DNA form, the CDR3 reads TGTGCCAGCAGTGAATGGGGGGTCGGGACAGGTGGCTACGAGCAGTACTTC.

The chain is built from TRBV11-3 and TRBJ2-1, with D hard to call. CDR3 size: 13 residues. In germline, CDR1 is SGHNT, CDR2 YENEEA. V was shortened by 8 bases and J by 4 bases, with 12 bases between the two germline ends. The CDR3 nucleotides read TGTGCCAGCGCCCATCGTCGGTACAATGAGCAGTTCTTC. It encodes CASAHRRYNEQFF.

Points on this clone: In the same sample, other DNA sequences code for this CDR3. The V and J genes are TRBV19 and TRBJ1-1; D unresolved. Germline loops: CDR1 LNHDA, CDR2 SQIVND (reference sequence). Trimming took off 3 bases at V and 1 base at J, with 6 bases between the two ends. This CDR3 spans 13 amino acids. The CDR3 here is CASSITANTEAFF. In DNA, the CDR3 is TGTGCCAGTAGTATTACGGCGAACACTGAAGCTTTCTTT.

The chain is built from TRBV19 and TRBJ1-5; D is perhaps TRBD1 (5 bases). Between the trimmed V and J ends, which lost 3 bases and 0 bases, there was a span of 15 bases. This CDR3 has 17 amino acids. CDR1 is LNHDA, CDR2 SQIVND, per germline (reference sequence). The CDR3 sequence is CASSMKTGTYSNQPQHF. DNA for the CDR3: TGTGCCAGTAGTATGAAGACTGGGACCTATAGCAATCAGCCCCAGCATTTT.

This clone was seen more than once but under ten times. The chain uses TRBV19 and TRBJ1-5, with a weak D call TRBD1 (6 bases). CDR3 length: 12 amino acids. Germline values: CDR1 LNHDA, CDR2 SQIVND (reference sequence). V lost 6 bases, J lost 8 bases, and 11 bases lay in between. The CDR3 region has the DNA TGTGCCAGTAGACAGGGCCCAGAGCCCCAGCATTTT. This codes for CASRQGPEPQHF.

This chain links TRBV6-1 with TRBJ1-2; D unresolved. The CDR3 is made up of 10 amino acids. CDR1 and CDR2 from the germline V gene are MNHNS and SASEGT. With 6 bases removed from V and 8 bases from J, the gap between germline ends came to 7 bases. The CDR3 loop is CASSVLGYTF. For the CDR3, the DNA is TGTGCCAGCAGCGTTTTAGGCTACACCTTC.

This rearrangement joins TRBV30 to TRBJ1-1, with D possibly TRBD1 on 6 matching bases. The V end lost 0 bases, the J end lost 1 base, and 18 bases lay between the germline ends. This CDR3 spans 17 amino acids. The germline V gene has CDR1 GTSNPN and CDR2 SVGIG (reference sequence). This CDR3 reads CAWSVLMGARGNTEAFF. The DNA of the CDR3 is TGTGCCTGGAGTGTACTGATGGGGGCGCGGGGGAACACTGAAGCTTTCTTT.

The genes are TRBV6-4 and TRBJ2-7; D is possibly TRBD1 (6 bases). Germline-derived CDR1 and CDR2 are MRHNA and SNTAGT. The CDR3 length is 14 residues. The V end was cut by 4 bases, the J end by 1 base, with 11 bases between. For the CDR3, the DNA is TGTGCCAGCAGTGCCGACAGGACTTCCTACGAGCAGTACTTC. Translation gives CASSADRTSYEQYF.

The chain uses TRBV7-9 and TRBJ2-7, with a possible D match to TRBD2 (6 bases). This CDR3 spans 17 amino acids. Trimming removed 5 bases at V and 3 bases at J, with 23 bases between. The V gene's germline CDR1 is SEHNR and CDR2 FQNEAQ (reference sequence). The CDR3 DNA reads TGTGCCAGCAGCGCACAAGGAGGGCATGTATCCGGCTACGAGCAGTACTTC. Translated, it gives CASSAQGGHVSGYEQYF.